This is a list of T cell receptor beta chains from one sample in a study of human T cells and chemical hapten exposure. TCRdb independently ran MiXCR on the RACE reads; one entry per CDR3 protein. The sample lists about 340,000 distinct CDR3 sequences; around 7% were seen once. This specimen consisted of whole blood, obtained in connection with sensitization to the hapten diphenylcyclopropenone (DPC). Every receptor here comes from a woman under 30 with alopecia areata. Some clones in this sample may be carry-over from other donors' samples. The CDR3 runs from the conserved cysteine through the conserved F or W. A D gene is named only where the DNA matches it firmly. Not every row has a clone size; where given, it reads once, few, many or a size class.

TRBJ2-3	TRBD2	many	TRBV28	CASSRLFSGGPGDTQYF	TGTGCCAGCAGTCGTCTATTTAGCGGGGGGCCAGGAGATACGCAGTATTTT
TRBJ2-2	NA	NA	TRBV4-3	CASTQGVPGTTGELFF	TGCGCCAGCACCCAAGGGGTTCCGGGTACCACCGGGGAGCTGTTTTTT
TRBJ2-4	NA	NA	TRBV6-2/TRBV6-3	CASSYYRGVVKNIQYF	TGTGCCAGCAGTTACTACCGGGGTGTGGTCAAAAACATTCAGTACTTC
TRBJ2-3	NA	few	TRBV9	CASSALALSTDTQYF	TGTGCCAGCAGCGCGTTAGCGCTAAGCACAGATACGCAGTATTTT
TRBJ2-7	TRBD1	few	TRBV7-9	CASSSTGNEQYF	TGTGCCAGCAGCTCGACAGGGAACGAGCAGTACTTC
TRBJ2-1	NA	NA	TRBV27	CASSRHNEQFF	TGTGCCAGCAGTCGCCACAATGAGCAGTTCTTC
TRBJ2-3	TRBD2	few	TRBV5-1	CASSLGRSGGAADTQYF	TGCGCCAGCAGCTTGGGAAGGAGCGGGGGGGCTGCGGATACGCAGTATTTT
TRBJ2-5	TRBD1	many	TRBV14	CASSRTGRYQETQYF	TGTGCCAGCAGCAGGACAGGGCGGTACCAAGAGACCCAGTACTTC
TRBJ2-1	TRBD1	many	TRBV6-5	CASSYEDRVGTYNEQFF	TGTGCCAGCAGTTACGAAGACAGGGTAGGGACCTACAATGAGCAGTTCTTC
TRBJ1-2	NA	NA	TRBV3-1	CASSQAAGGGYTF	TGTGCCAGCAGCCAAGCTGCGGGGGGTGGCTACACCTTC
TRBJ1-6	NA	few	TRBV7-9	CASSPTASSYNSPLHF	TGTGCCAGCAGCCCGACAGCGAGCTCCTATAATTCACCCCTCCACTTT
TRBJ1-6	NA	many	TRBV2	CASIHRDGSPLHF	TGTGCCAGCATCCACAGGGATGGTTCACCCCTCCACTTT
TRBJ2-3	TRBD2	few	TRBV20-1	CSARSPGRGSTDTQYF	TGCAGTGCTAGATCCCCCGGGCGGGGGAGCACAGATACGCAGTATTTT
TRBJ1-1	NA	few	TRBV20-1	CSARDPTAGPEAFF	TGCAGTGCTAGAGACCCGACAGCCGGACCTGAAGCTTTCTTT
TRBJ2-5	NA	NA	TRBV2	CASSRGGGRRETQYF	TGTGCCAGCAGCCGAGGGGGGGGCCGTAGAGAGACCCAGTACTTC
TRBJ2-5	TRBD2	once	TRBV4-3	CASSQVIGGGRETQYF	TGCGCCAGCAGCCAAGTAATAGGCGGGGGACGAGAGACCCAGTACTTC
TRBJ1-1	NA	few	TRBV9	CASSAIGRPDTEAFF	TGTGCCAGCAGCGCTATAGGACGGCCGGACACTGAAGCTTTCTTT
TRBJ2-3	TRBD2	many	TRBV12-3/TRBV12-4	CASSLAGDRTDTQYF	TGTGCCAGCAGTCTAGCGGGGGATAGGACAGATACGCAGTATTTT
TRBJ1-2	NA	few	TRBV6-2/TRBV6-3	CASSSRGRSYGYTF	TGTGCCAGCAGTTCACGGGGCCGGAGTTATGGCTACACCTTC
TRBJ2-1	NA	NA	TRBV6-2/TRBV6-3	CASSYSSQVDEQFF	TGTGCCAGCAGTTACTCGTCCCAGGTAGATGAGCAGTTCTTC
TRBJ1-1	TRBD1	many	TRBV29-1	CSVEPGQGPEAFF	TGCAGCGTTGAGCCCGGACAGGGCCCGGAAGCTTTCTTT
TRBJ1-2	TRBD1	few	TRBV29-1	CSVNDREANYGYTF	TGCAGCGTAAACGACAGGGAAGCTAACTATGGCTACACCTTC
TRBJ2-7	TRBD2	many	TRBV6-5	CASSYDGTSGGAFQGEQYF	TGTGCCAGCAGTTATGACGGGACTAGCGGGGGGGCTTTCCAAGGGGAGCAGTACTTC
TRBJ2-1	NA	few	TRBV7-3	CASSSDRDNEQFF	TGTGCCAGCAGCTCGGACAGAGACAATGAGCAGTTCTTC
TRBJ2-3	TRBD2	few	TRBV10-3	CAISASGLAGVNTDTQYF	TGTGCCATCAGTGCTTCGGGACTAGCGGGGGTCAACACAGATACGCAGTATTTT
TRBJ2-7	TRBD2	many	TRBV14	CASSQSGGDRYEQYF	TGTGCCAGCAGCCAAAGCGGGGGGGATCGATACGAGCAGTACTTC
TRBJ1-2	TRBD1	NA	TRBV6-2/TRBV6-3	CASRRQGGYGYTF	TGTGCCAGCAGACGACAGGGAGGCTATGGCTACACCTTC
TRBJ2-5	NA	many	TRBV27	CASSLPGGTQETQYF	TGTGCCAGCAGTTTACCCGGGGGTACCCAAGAGACCCAGTACTTC
TRBJ1-1	TRBD1	many	TRBV6-6	CASSFDRGEAFF	TGTGCCAGCAGCTTCGACAGGGGTGAAGCTTTCTTT
TRBJ1-1	NA	NA	TRBV18	CASSPISGKNTEAFF	TGTGCCAGCTCACCAATATCGGGCAAGAACACTGAAGCTTTCTTT
TRBJ1-1	NA	few	TRBV27	CASSLFGRAAEAFF	TGTGCCAGCAGTTTATTCGGCAGGGCGGCTGAAGCTTTCTTT
TRBJ2-3	NA	few	TRBV20-1	CSARGGQADTQYF	TGCAGTGCTAGAGGCGGGCAGGCAGATACGCAGTATTTT
TRBJ1-6	NA	NA	TRBV11-2	CASSLLMSWTDNSPLHF	TGTGCCAGCAGCTTATTAATGTCGTGGACAGACAATTCACCCCTCCACTTT
TRBJ1-2	NA	NA	TRBV7-3	CASSQTGGYGYTF	TGTGCCAGCAGCCAAACAGGAGGCTATGGCTACACCTTC